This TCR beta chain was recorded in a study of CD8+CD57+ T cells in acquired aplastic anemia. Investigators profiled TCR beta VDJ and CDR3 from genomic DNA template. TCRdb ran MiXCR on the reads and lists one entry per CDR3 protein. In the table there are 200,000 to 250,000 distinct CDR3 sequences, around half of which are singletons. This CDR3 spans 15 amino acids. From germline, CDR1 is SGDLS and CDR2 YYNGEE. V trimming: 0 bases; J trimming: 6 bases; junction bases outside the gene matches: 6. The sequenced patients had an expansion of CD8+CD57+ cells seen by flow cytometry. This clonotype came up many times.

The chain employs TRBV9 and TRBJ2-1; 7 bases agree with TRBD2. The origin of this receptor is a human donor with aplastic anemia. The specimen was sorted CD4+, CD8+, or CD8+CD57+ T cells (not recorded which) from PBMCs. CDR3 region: CASSVEPSGANEQFF. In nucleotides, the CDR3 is TGTGCCAGCAGCGTAGAGCCCAGCGGGGCCAATGAGCAGTTCTTC.